The T cell receptor beta chain under discussion was sequenced for a study of CD8 T cells in ankylosing spondylitis. TCRdb passed the 5' RACE reads through MiXCR, listing each CDR3 protein once. The sample contains about 540,000 distinct CDR3 sequences, over 9.5% of which appear only once. The CDR3 runs 11 residues. Germline V gene data show CDR1 as LGHDT and CDR2 as YNNKEL (reference sequence). Trimming took 8 bases from V and 6 from J, leaving 7 bases between them. Findings of the study overall: There was a TCR beta motif, made of several highly homologous variants, that appeared characteristic of ankylosing spondylitis blood.

This clonotype came up a few times. Its antigen is unidentified. Sequences were obtained from blood, either unsorted or a sorted T cell fraction (not recorded which). The receptor's source is a male donor with ankylosing spondylitis. The gene calls are TRBV3-1 and TRBJ2-2; no clear D. The CDR3 here is CASAGAGELFF. The DNA for the CDR3 is TGTGCCAGCGCCGGCGCCGGGGAGCTGTTTTTT.